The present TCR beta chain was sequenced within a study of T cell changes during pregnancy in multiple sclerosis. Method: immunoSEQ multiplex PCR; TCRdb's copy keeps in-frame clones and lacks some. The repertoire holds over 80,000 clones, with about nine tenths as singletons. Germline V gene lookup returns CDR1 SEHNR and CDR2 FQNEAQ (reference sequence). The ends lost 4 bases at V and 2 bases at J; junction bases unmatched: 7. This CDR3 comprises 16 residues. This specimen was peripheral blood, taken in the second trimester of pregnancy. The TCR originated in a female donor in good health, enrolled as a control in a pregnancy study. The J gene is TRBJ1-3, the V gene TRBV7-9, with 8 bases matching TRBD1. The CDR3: CASSSTRDRTGNTIYF. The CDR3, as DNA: TGTGCCAGCAGCTCCACCCGGGACAGGACTGGAAACACCATATATTTT.